One sample yielded the 6 T cell receptor beta chains listed below, sequenced in a study of cytomegalovirus exposure and HLA in healthy donors. Use of 60 Vbeta and 13 Jbeta primers characterized the PCR. Here immunoSEQ multiplex PCR was the method, and the copy in TCRdb shows in-frame clones only, minus some. The sample consists of roughly 59,000 clones, 65% to 80% of them appearing once. The specimen sequenced was PBMCs. All receptors come from a man between 35 and 55 years old in good health and CMV-seropositive.

The J gene is TRBJ2-1, the V gene TRBV4-1, with D possibly TRBD1 on 5 matching bases. CDR1 is MGHRA, CDR2 YSYEKL, per germline. Trimming shortened V by 4 bases and J by 2 bases, and 15 bases separated the two germline ends. This CDR3 region has 16 residues. CDR3 region: CASSPPSRVTYNEQFF. CDR3 nucleotide sequence: TGCGCCAGCAGCCCCCCTTCCAGGGTCACCTACAATGAGCAGTTCTTC.

This clone has a handful of counts. This chain connects TRBV2 to TRBJ1-5; no clear D gene. From germline, CDR1 is SNHLY and CDR2 FYNNEI. This CDR3 contains 13 residues. The V gene lost 6 bases and the J gene lost 4 bases, with 10 bases spanning the gap. CDR3 sequence: CASRTHPNQPQHF. Here the CDR3 DNA reads TGTGCCAGCAGGACACACCCAAATCAGCCCCAGCATTTT. The full variable domain, rest sourced from reference TRBV2 and TRBJ1-5, is EPEVTQTPSHQVTQMGQEVILRCVPISNHLYFYWYRQILGQKVEFLVSFYNNEISEKSEIFDDQFSVERPDGSNFTLKIRSTKLEDSAMYFCASRTHPNQPQHFGDGTRLSIL.

This clone was recorded only once. The chain uses TRBV10-3 and TRBJ1-5, with TRBD1 matching 7 bases. The CDR3 runs to 13 residues. The germline V gene encodes CDR1 ENHRY and CDR2 SYGVKD. Trimming took 6 bases from V and 6 from J; bases not matched to a gene: 5. The CDR3 protein is CAIRAGGSQPQHF. The CDR3 DNA reads TGTGCCATCAGGGCAGGGGGAAGTCAGCCCCAGCATTTT.

The chain links TRBV21-1 to TRBJ2-3; TRBD1, the D gene given by the table, was not confirmed from the DNA. TRBV21-1 is reported as a pseudogene. CDR3 size: 17 residues. The CDR3, as DNA: TGTGCCAGCAGCAACAGCCCGACAGGGTGGTTAACAGATACGCAGTATTTT. Protein product: CASSNSPTGWLTDTQYF.

This clone was recorded once. V gene TRBV30 combines with J gene TRBJ2-3, with 10 bases that match TRBD2. CDR3 length: 13 residues. J lost 10 bases, V lost 4 bases, and 8 bases had no gene match. Germline V lookup: CDR1 GTSNPN, CDR2 SVGIG (reference sequence). In nucleotides, the CDR3 is TGTGCCTGGACGGCTAGCGGGAGTGGAGCGCAGTATTTT. Amino acids: CAWTASGSGAQYF.

To note about this clone: This sample includes further DNA sequences coding for the same CDR3. CDR3 residues: CASSPDRGHEQYF. The CDR3 DNA sequence: TGTGCCAGTAGCCCGGACAGGGGCCACGAGCAGTACTTC. V usage is TRBV19 and J usage is TRBJ2-7; 9 nucleotides align to TRBD1. The germline CDR1 and CDR2 sequences are LNHDA and SQIVND (reference sequence). The V gene end was trimmed by 6 bases and the J gene end by 5 bases; junction bases not matched to a gene: 5. CDR3 length: 13 residues.